The rows below give T cell receptor beta chains drawn from one sample of a study of T cell repertoires in cytomegalovirus infection. TCRdb reprocessed the reads with MiXCR, giving one entry per CDR3 protein. The table shows some 560,000 distinct CDR3 sequences, with around two fifths occurring only once. Antigen specificity for these receptors is unknown. Sequencing used cultured PBMCs, obtained from culture after CMV antigen stimulation. These receptor sequences come from a human donor in good health (CMV status not recorded). Some clones in this sample may be carry-over from other donors' samples. Each CDR3 is given with its conserved first and last residue. Fields, in order: clone size, V gene, D gene, J gene, CDR3 protein, CDR3 DNA. D genes are given only for firm matches. A row's size may be missing; if present it is once, few, many or a size class.

NA	TRBV12-3/TRBV12-4	NA	TRBJ1-1	CASRGAGQTEAFF	TGTGCCAGCCGGGGGGCCGGACAGACTGAAGCTTTCTTT
NA	TRBV13	NA	TRBJ1-2	CASSLGGQKMGNHGYTF	TGCGCCAGCAGCTTGGGTGGACAGAAAATGGGGAACCATGGCTACACCTTC
NA	TRBV7-2	NA	TRBJ2-5	CASSPSNAPGTQYF	TGTGCCAGCAGCCCCAGCAACGCCCCAGGGACCCAGTACTTC
few	TRBV7-2	TRBD2	TRBJ2-7	CASSFWLAGGPVVYEQYF	TGTGCCAGCAGCTTTTGGCTAGCGGGAGGGCCAGTCGTCTACGAGCAGTACTTC
NA	TRBV10-3	TRBD1	TRBJ1-1	CAIKSVRGEGADTEAFF	TGTGCCATCAAATCTGTGCGAGGGGAGGGGGCGGACACTGAAGCTTTCTTT
NA	TRBV4-1	NA	TRBJ2-7	CASSQPDRTSSYEQYF	TGCGCCAGCAGCCAACCTGACAGGACTAGCTCCTACGAGCAGTACTTC
NA	TRBV5-4	NA	TRBJ2-1	CASSLGGLVGLKSPYGEEFF	TGTGCCAGCAGCTTGGGTGGGCTAGTCGGATTAAAATCCCCGTATGGTGAAGAGTTCTTC
NA	TRBV14	NA	TRBJ2-3	CASSPGMFTDTQYF	TGTGCCAGCAGCCCTGGTATGTTCACAGATACGCAGTATTTT
NA	TRBV11-2	TRBD2	TRBJ2-1	CASSHPAGVGNEQFF	TGTGCCAGCAGCCATCCCGCGGGGGTGGGTAATGAGCAGTTCTTC
few	TRBV7-8	TRBD1	TRBJ2-7	CASNRDRAGYEQYF	TGTGCCAGCAACCGAGACAGGGCGGGTTACGAGCAGTACTTC
many	TRBV7-2	NA	TRBJ2-2	CASSLDVSGELFF	TGTGCCAGCAGCTTAGACGTGTCCGGGGAGCTGTTTTTT
NA	TRBV12-3/TRBV12-4	TRBD2	TRBJ2-2	CASSFIAGGPGELFF	TGTGCCAGCAGTTTTATAGCGGGAGGTCCCGGGGAGCTGTTTTTT
few	TRBV7-2	NA	TRBJ1-2	CASSLDIPSNYGYTF	TGTGCCAGCAGCTTAGACATTCCCAGTAACTATGGCTACACCTTC
NA	TRBV15	NA	TRBJ2-3	CATSSQTILTDTQYF	TGTGCCACCAGCAGCCAGACAATCCTCACAGATACGCAGTATTTT
few	TRBV7-2	NA	TRBJ2-5	CASSLVLVETQYF	TGTGCCAGCAGCTTAGTACTAGTTGAGACCCAGTACTTC
few	TRBV27	NA	TRBJ1-2	CASSRLRAEQSYGYTF	TGTGCCAGCAGTCGACTCAGGGCAGAACAGTCCTATGGCTACACCTTC
few	TRBV7-3	NA	TRBJ1-4	CASSGIVTGHEKLFF	TGTGCCAGCAGCGGAATCGTCACAGGGCATGAAAAACTGTTTTTT
NA	TRBV4-1	NA	TRBJ1-4	CASSQDSANWGEKLFF	TGCGCCAGCAGCCAAGATTCGGCAAATTGGGGTGAAAAACTGTTTTTT
few	TRBV7-2	NA	TRBJ2-3	CASTPGWGASTDTQYF	TGTGCCAGCACCCCAGGGTGGGGGGCAAGCACAGATACGCAGTATTTT
few	TRBV27	TRBD1	TRBJ2-7	CASSYGDSPSYEQYF	TGTGCCAGCAGTTACGGGGACAGCCCTTCCTACGAGCAGTACTTC
few	TRBV5-4	NA	TRBJ2-2	CASSPGPRGGTGELFF	TGTGCCAGCAGCCCGGGCCCCAGGGGTGGGACCGGGGAGCTGTTTTTT
few	TRBV6-5	NA	TRBJ1-2	CASRISAGVAYGYTF	TGTGCCAGCAGGATATCAGCAGGGGTCGCCTATGGCTACACCTTC
many	TRBV7-2	NA	TRBJ2-1	CASSLGLGYNEQFF	TGTGCCAGCAGCTTAGGGCTAGGCTACAATGAGCAGTTCTTC
few	TRBV7-2	NA	TRBJ2-7	CASSPSGGMLAYEQYF	TGTGCCAGCAGCCCCTCGGGCGGGATGCTCGCCTACGAGCAGTACTTC
NA	TRBV29-1	TRBD2	TRBJ2-5	CSVGGSGGFQETQYF	TGCAGCGTTGGTGGTAGCGGGGGGTTTCAAGAGACCCAGTACTTC
NA	TRBV5-4	NA	TRBJ2-1	CASSLPSEASSYNEQFF	TGTGCCAGCAGCCTCCCAAGCGAGGCGAGCTCCTACAATGAGCAGTTCTTC
few	TRBV12-3/TRBV12-4	NA	TRBJ1-5	CASSRTEQPQHF	TGTGCCAGCAGCCGGACGGAACAGCCCCAGCATTTT
once	TRBV18	TRBD2	TRBJ2-3	CASSGTTGTDTQYF	TGTGCCAGCTCCGGGACTACTGGCACAGATACGCAGTATTTT
NA	TRBV7-9	NA	TRBJ1-2	CASSLGIGDGYTF	TGTGCCAGCAGCCTAGGAATAGGCGATGGCTACACCTTC
once	TRBV6-8	NA	TRBJ2-7	CASSYGDSVYYEQYF	TGTGCCAGCAGTTACGGGGACTCCGTATACTACGAGCAGTACTTC
NA	TRBV7-2	TRBD2	TRBJ2-7	CASSRLAGGHYEQYF	TGTGCCAGCAGCAGACTAGCGGGGGGACACTACGAGCAGTACTTC
NA	TRBV7-9	NA	TRBJ1-2	CASSSINRELDGYTF	TGTGCCAGCAGCTCGATCAACAGGGAACTCGATGGCTACACCTTC